The TCR beta chain described here comes from a study of Graves' ophthalmopathy and Graves' hyperthyroidism. General study findings and limits: Blood shared most expanded thyroid clonotypes above 0.001 frequency. With about 71% sensitivity and about 78% specificity, the model predicted ophthalmopathy progression.

RNA transcripts were the template, and TCR beta CDR3 regions were amplified from them. Scientists carried out first-round RT-PCR using HTBI primers and then a second-round multiplex PCR. A single record per CDR3 protein comes from TCRdb applying MiXCR to the multiplex PCR reads. The sample consists of 1 million to 1.3 million distinct CDR3 sequences, 35% to 45% of them appearing once. The CDR3 is 14 residues long. V lost 5 bases and J lost 2; bases outside the gene matches: 3. CDR1 LNHNV and CDR2 YYDKDF come from the germline V gene (reference sequence). As concerns this clonotype: Its antigen remains unidentified.

Among the hyperthyroidism patients, all were newly diagnosed, aged 18 to 65, with under 2 months' duration. None of the included patients had other autoimmune diseases, uncontrolled infections, pregnancy or lactation, as these led to exclusion. The rearrangement links TRBV15 to TRBJ2-5; TRBD1 agrees at 9 bases. The material sequenced was peripheral blood or thyroid tissue (not recorded which). This sequence originates from an adult man with Graves' hyperthyroidism. CDR3 in amino acids: CATSRTGVQETQYF. Here the CDR3 DNA reads TGTGCCACCAGCCGGACAGGGGTACAAGAGACCCAGTACTTC.